This passage covers 10 T cell receptor beta chains from one sample sequenced in a study of response to subunit inactivated influenza vaccine. One entry per CDR3 protein, called by TCRdb with MiXCR from the RT-PCR reads. The sample records approximately 490,000 distinct CDR3 sequences, more than 7% being singletons. This specimen was PBMCs from blood, taken less than 25 months after vaccination. These receptor sequences come from a man aged 50-75 years who received an inactivated influenza vaccine.

In this sample, this clonotype turned up a few times. CDR3 amino acids: CASGGAASSFSTQYF. The DNA for the CDR3 is TGTGCCAGCGGGGGGGCGGCCTCCTCATTTAGTACGCAGTATTTT. The V call is TRBV9, the J call TRBJ2-3, with D possibly matching TRBD2 (7 bases). Trimming removed 7 bases from V and 8 bases from J, with 23 bases in between. Germline CDR1 SGDLS, CDR2 YYNGEE. The CDR3 sequence is 15 residues long.

The V call is TRBV4-2, the J call TRBJ2-5, with 8 nucleotides matching TRBD2. J lost 2 bases, V lost 5 bases, and 10 bases had no gene match. The CDR3 runs to 16 residues. Germline V gives CDR1 LGHNA, CDR2 YNFKEQ. The CDR3 loop is CASSVASGSVQETQYF. DNA for the CDR3: TGTGCCAGCAGCGTCGCGAGCGGGAGCGTTCAAGAGACCCAGTACTTC.

This clonotype has more than one count but fewer than ten. The chain employs TRBV4-3 and TRBJ1-2; D may be TRBD1 (5 bases). Trimming shortened V by 0 bases and J by 4 bases, and 15 bases separated the two germline ends. CDR3 size: 16 residues. From germline, CDR1 is LGHNA and CDR2 YSLEER. In DNA form, the CDR3 reads TGCGCCAGCAGCCAAGATCTGAGGCCCCAGGGCTATGGCTACACCTTC. Translated: CASSQDLRPQGYGYTF.

The gene calls are TRBV19 and TRBJ2-7; TRBD1 aligns across 9 bases. Trimming took 8 bases from V and 1 from J; bases not matched to a gene: 9. The germline gives CDR1 LNHDA, CDR2 SQIVND (reference sequence). The CDR3 extends over 15 amino acids. The DNA of the CDR3 is TGTGCCAGTTCAAACAGGGGGCTCCATTCCTACGAGCAGTACTTC. Amino acid sequence: CASSNRGLHSYEQYF.

The rearrangement links TRBV6-1 to TRBJ2-7; the match to TRBD1 covers 10 bases. The V gene's germline CDR1 is MNHNS and CDR2 SASEGT. The ends lost 3 bases at V and 9 bases at J; junction bases unmatched: 11. This CDR3 region has 15 residues. Here the CDR3 reads CASSDLDRGTVRQYF. The CDR3 DNA reads as TGTGCCAGCAGTGACCTGGACAGGGGGACTGTTAGGCAGTACTTC.

The V call is TRBV6-2 or TRBV6-3, the J call TRBJ2-5; TRBD1 matches at 8 bases. In germline, CDR1 is MNHEY, CDR2 SVGEGT. The CDR3 extends over 17 amino acids. J gave up 4 bases and V 6 bases, and 16 bases lay outside the gene matches. CDR3 sequence: CASRPAGGTGFLETQYF. In nucleotides, the CDR3 is TGTGCCAGCAGACCAGCAGGCGGGACAGGTTTTCTAGAGACCCAGTACTTC.

This clonotype has ten or more counts. The chain uses TRBV18 and TRBJ2-4, with D unclear. Germline assignment: CDR1 KGHSH and CDR2 LQKENI. The length of the CDR3 is 13 residues. Trimming cost V 0 bases and J 13 bases, with 13 bases left between them. The DNA for the CDR3 is TGTGCCAGCTCACCACCTTTCCAGTCGGAACAGTACTTC. As protein: CASSPPFQSEQYF.

This chain joins TRBV7-6 and TRBJ2-5; 7 positions agree with TRBD2. Trimming took 11 bases from V and 5 from J; bases not matched to a gene: 2. Per germline, CDR1 SGHVS and CDR2 FNYEAQ. CDR3 length: 10 residues. DNA of the CDR3: TGTGCCGCCGGGGGGGAGACCCAGTACTTC. Translated: CAAGGETQYF.

This rearrangement joins TRBV25-1 to TRBJ2-5; D is unclear. V gave up 1 base and J gave up 0 bases, with 6 bases separating them. The CDR3 runs 14 residues. The germline V gene encodes CDR1 MGHDK and CDR2 SYGVNS. The CDR3 DNA is TGTGCCAGCAGTGAATCCGATTACCAAGAGACCCAGTACTTC. It encodes CASSESDYQETQYF.

The J gene is TRBJ1-5, the V gene TRBV10-3; no firm D call. Trimming left V 8 bases short and J 3 bases short, with 14 bases between. CDR3 length: 14 residues. Germline CDR1 is ENHRY and CDR2 is SYGVKD. The CDR3: CAIGSGQPNQPQHF. The CDR3 nucleotides are TGTGCCATCGGGTCCGGGCAGCCCAATCAGCCCCAGCATTTT.